Following are 29 T cell receptor beta chains from one sample sequenced in a study of T cells in Graves' hyperthyroidism and ophthalmopathy. From RNA transcripts, TCR beta CDR3 regions were amplified. Primed by the HTBI set, a first-round RT-PCR was run on the TCR CDR3. TCRdb independently ran MiXCR on the multiplex PCR reads; one entry per CDR3 protein. Among about 720,000 distinct CDR3 sequences, roughly 15% were seen once, and the ten largest hold under 10%. The specimen sequenced was blood. The receptors derive from a man younger than 30 with Graves' hyperthyroidism.

The J gene is TRBJ1-2, the V gene TRBV20-1; no firm D call. Trimming shortened V by 6 bases and J by 2 bases, and 10 bases separated the two germline ends. The CDR3 spans 12 residues. CDR1 and CDR2 from the germline V gene are DFQATT and SNEGSKA (reference sequence). The CDR3 region has the DNA TGCAGTGCACCTCAACTAAACTATGGCTACACCTTC. This gives the protein CSAPQLNYGYTF.

This chain connects TRBV7-2 to TRBJ2-1, with a tentative D call TRBD2 (6 bases). From germline, CDR1 is SGHTA and CDR2 FQGNSA. Trimming stripped 7 bases from V and 2 bases from J, with 21 bases between. The CDR3 has 17 amino acids. In DNA, the CDR3 is TGTGCCAGCAATACTCTCCCAGCCCGGAGGGCCTACAATGAGCAGTTCTTC. Translation: CASNTLPARRAYNEQFF.

The chain has TRBV7-2 and TRBJ2-7; D is ambiguous. V lost 6 bases to trimming and J lost 3 bases, with 21 bases between them. CDR1 is SGHTA, CDR2 FQGNSA, per germline. The CDR3 spans 16 residues. CDR3 residues: CASRDQSTDGLYEQYF. DNA for the CDR3: TGTGCCAGCAGGGACCAATCCACCGACGGTCTCTACGAGCAGTACTTC.

In this sample, this clonotype turned up many times. This sequence joins TRBV20-1 and TRBJ2-7, with a weak D call TRBD1 (6 bases). This CDR3 spans 13 amino acids. CDR1 is DFQATT and CDR2 is SNEGSKA in the germline V gene (reference sequence). The germline V and J ends were trimmed by 6 bases and 4 bases, with 16 bases remaining between them. Here the CDR3 DNA reads TGCAGTGCGGATCGGGACAACAAATACGAGCAGTACTTC. It is translated as CSADRDNKYEQYF.

This clonotype has more than one count but fewer than ten. The chain has TRBV2 and TRBJ2-2, with a tentative D call TRBD2 (6 bases). Looked up from germline, CDR1 is SNHLY and CDR2 is FYNNEI. This CDR3 has 14 amino acids. Deletions cut 7 bases from V and 3 bases from J, with 12 bases between. CDR3 sequence: CASMAGLYTGELFF. The CDR3 coding sequence is TGTGCCAGCATGGCGGGACTTTACACCGGGGAGCTGTTTTTT.

J is TRBJ2-7 and V is TRBV27; possibly TRBD2 for D (7 bases). The CDR3 is 13 amino acids. Germline loops: CDR1 MNHEY, CDR2 SMNVEV (reference sequence). Trimming took off 8 bases at V and 2 bases at J, with 13 bases between the two ends. CDR3 sequence (DNA): TGTGCCAGCGCGGGGGAGGGGGCCTACGAGCAGTACTTC. Its translation: CASAGEGAYEQYF.

This chain links TRBV7-9 with TRBJ1-2; 7 bases map to TRBD1. CDR3 length equals 13 residues. Germline V gene sequence: CDR1 SEHNR, CDR2 FQNEAQ (reference sequence). The junction had 10 bases not matched to a gene; V was cut back by 7 bases and J by 8 bases. CDR3 in amino acids: CASTQRQGGGYTF. The CDR3, as DNA: TGTGCCAGCACCCAAAGACAGGGAGGAGGCTACACCTTC.

The table lists this clonotype with a few counts. The rearrangement links TRBV6-2 or TRBV6-3 to TRBJ2-3; D possibly uses TRBD1 or TRBD2 (6 bases each). Trimming cost V 4 bases and J 2 bases, with 16 bases left between them. This CDR3 is built from 16 residues. Germline V gene lookup returns CDR1 MNHEY and CDR2 SVGEGT. Written as DNA, the CDR3 is TGTGCCAGCAGTTGGTTCGAAGGGGGGCCCACAGATACGCAGTATTTT. It encodes CASSWFEGGPTDTQYF.

This rearrangement joins TRBV5-1 to TRBJ2-3, with 9 positions matching TRBD2. The length of the CDR3 is 18 residues. V was clipped by 2 bases and J by 0 bases; unmatched bases: 10. Per germline, CDR1 SGHRS and CDR2 YFSETQ. The CDR3 here is CASSFGGLAGISTDTQYF. The CDR3 nucleotides read TGCGCCAGCAGCTTCGGAGGGCTAGCGGGAATTAGCACAGATACGCAGTATTTT.

This clonotype was detected a few times. The J gene is TRBJ1-3, the V gene TRBV6-1; D possibly corresponds to TRBD1 (5 bases). Germline V gives CDR1 MNHNS, CDR2 SASEGT. The CDR3 runs to 14 residues. The V gene lost 5 bases and the J gene lost 2 bases, with 10 bases spanning the gap. The CDR3 DNA reads TGTGCCAGCAGTCCTGACAGACCTGGAAACACCATATATTTT. It is translated as CASSPDRPGNTIYF.

This clonotype was counted at least ten times. The chain employs TRBV28 and TRBJ2-1, with 13 bases identical to TRBD2. V was clipped by 5 bases and J by 8 bases; unmatched bases: 6. The germline CDR1 and CDR2 sequences are MDHEN and SYDVKM. The CDR3 sequence is 15 residues long. CDR3 DNA: TGTGCCAGCAGTGGCTCACTAGCGGGAGGGCATGAGCAGTTCTTC. As protein: CASSGSLAGGHEQFF.

V gene TRBV28 combines with J gene TRBJ2-5, with D possibly called TRBD1 or TRBD2 (5 bases each). With 3 bases removed from V and 4 bases from J, the gap between germline ends came to 9 bases. There are 13 residues in the CDR3. The germline V gene has CDR1 MDHEN and CDR2 SYDVKM. DNA for the CDR3: TGTGCCAGCAGTTTTAAGGGGAGAGAGACCCAGTACTTC. It codes for CASSFKGRETQYF.

This clonotype was counted ten times or more. CDR3 amino acids: CASSLDWGYEQYF. The CDR3 coding sequence is TGTGCCAGCAGCTTAGATTGGGGCTACGAGCAGTACTTC. The rearrangement joins TRBV11-2 to TRBJ2-7; D uncertain. The CDR3 covers 13 residues. CDR1 SGHAT and CDR2 FQNNGV come from the germline V gene. V was trimmed by 0 bases and J by 3 bases, leaving 6 bases between them.

This clonotype was observed many times. The CDR3 DNA is TGTGCCAGCAGTGAAGGCGGGAGGGATACGCAGTATTTT. Protein: CASSEGGRDTQYF. This chain links TRBV2 with TRBJ2-3; 8 bases map to TRBD2. Germline CDR1 reads SNHLY; CDR2 reads FYNNEI. The CDR3 contains 13 residues. The ends lost 1 base at V and 6 bases at J; junction bases unmatched: 0.

The V call is TRBV7-2, the J call TRBJ2-1; 8 bases map to TRBD1. V dropped 5 bases and J dropped 6; count of bases not matched to a gene: 12. The germline V gene encodes CDR1 SGHTA and CDR2 FQGNSA. The CDR3 covers 16 residues. The CDR3 loop is CASSLRTGLLFNEQFF. The CDR3 bases are TGTGCCAGCAGCCTCCGGACAGGGTTGCTTTTCAATGAGCAGTTCTTC. The variable domain in full, completed from reference TRBV7-2 and TRBJ2-1, reads GAGVSQSPSNKVTEKGKDVELRCDPISGHTALYWYRQSLGQGLEFLIYFQGNSAPDKSGLPSDRFSAERTGGSVSTLTIQRTQQEDSAVYLCASSLRTGLLFNEQFFGPGTRLTVL.

This clonotype was counted ten times or more. CDR3 bases: TGTGCCAGCAGCCCGACCATGAGCTCCTACAATGAGCAGTTCTTC. Protein product: CASSPTMSSYNEQFF. This sequence joins TRBV3-1 and TRBJ2-1, with D hard to call. Deletions cut 4 bases from V and 0 bases from J, with 10 bases between. CDR1 LGHDT and CDR2 YNNKEL come from the germline V gene (reference sequence). The CDR3 extends over 15 amino acids.

In its sample, this clonotype was seen many times. V and J are TRBV20-1 and TRBJ2-7, with D perhaps TRBD2 (5 bases). Germline V CDR1 and CDR2: DFQATT, SNEGSKA (reference sequence). V lost 2 bases, J lost 3 bases, and 11 bases lay in between. The length of the CDR3 is 13 residues. Written as DNA, the CDR3 is TGCAGTGCTAGAAAGCCGACTAACTACGAGCAGTACTTC. This gives the protein CSARKPTNYEQYF.

Remarks on this clonotype: At one end the junction does not follow the germline gene, possibly because of a read error. The chain links TRBV20-1 to TRBJ2-1; 7 nucleotides align to TRBD2. Germline CDR1 DFQATT, CDR2 SNEGSKA (reference sequence). The CDR3 has 15 residues. The CDR3 loop reads CSTSHGRLSYNEQFF. The CDR3 nucleotides read TGCAGTACTAGTCACGGGAGGCTATCCTACAATGAGCAGTTCTTC.

This clonotype has ten or more counts. This rearrangement joins TRBV14 to TRBJ2-5, with D possibly called TRBD1 or TRBD2 (5 bases each). Trimming left V 0 bases short and J 5 bases short, with 10 bases between. Germline CDR1 is SGHDN and CDR2 is FVKESK. This CDR3 is built from 14 residues. The CDR3: CASSQERGVETQYF. The CDR3 DNA follows: TGTGCCAGCAGCCAAGAGAGGGGCGTGGAGACCCAGTACTTC.

There are many counts of this clonotype. V usage is TRBV7-2 and J usage is TRBJ2-7, with 10 nucleotides matching TRBD1. The V gene end was trimmed by 2 bases and the J gene end by 5 bases; junction bases not matched to a gene: 9. This CDR3 has 16 amino acids. Germline V gives CDR1 SGHTA, CDR2 FQGNSA. The CDR3 nucleotides are TGTGCCAGCAGCTTAACCCGGGACAGGGGTCCAGACGAGCAGTACTTC. Translated: CASSLTRDRGPDEQYF.

This clonotype showed up just a few times. The V call is TRBV4-3, the J call TRBJ1-1, with 8 bases aligning to TRBD1. The V gene's germline CDR1 is LGHNA and CDR2 YSLEER. J was trimmed by 0 bases and V by 0 bases; bases with no gene match: 6. The CDR3 sequence is 17 residues long. The CDR3 is CASSQDVDRELNTEAFF. The CDR3 region has the DNA TGCGCCAGCAGCCAAGATGTGGACAGGGAATTGAACACTGAAGCTTTCTTT.

This clonotype was observed many times. The chain links TRBV11-2 to TRBJ1-2, with D hard to call. The CDR3 extends over 14 amino acids. In germline, CDR1 is SGHAT, CDR2 FQNNGV. V was trimmed by 5 bases and J by 4 bases, leaving 14 bases between them. The CDR3 DNA follows: TGTGCCAGCAGCCCTCGGGCAAGCTTCTATGGCTACACCTTC. As protein: CASSPRASFYGYTF.

This clonotype was counted at least ten times. The rearrangement uses TRBV20-1 and TRBJ2-3; a weak D match, TRBD2 (5 bases). Germline V gives CDR1 DFQATT, CDR2 SNEGSKA (reference sequence). V gave up 0 bases and J gave up 4 bases, with 11 bases separating them. The CDR3 has 14 amino acids. The CDR3 protein is CSARDPLEADTQYF. The CDR3 DNA sequence: TGCAGTGCTAGAGACCCACTAGAGGCAGATACGCAGTATTTT.

This clonotype was detected a few times. The chain is built from TRBV3-1 and TRBJ2-5; 8 bases are a match to TRBD2. The CDR3 is 15 residues long. The V segment lost 0 bases and the J segment 5 bases; nucleotides outside the gene matches: 5. The germline CDR1 and CDR2 sequences are LGHDT and YNNKEL (reference sequence). This chain's CDR3 is CASSQDRGGVETQYF. The CDR3 DNA sequence: TGTGCCAGCAGCCAAGACCGGGGGGGAGTTGAGACCCAGTACTTC.

V and J are TRBV7-2 and TRBJ2-7; no clear D gene. V lost 1 base, J lost 4 bases, and 14 bases lay in between. Germline V gene sequence: CDR1 SGHTA, CDR2 FQGNSA. This CDR3 region has 15 residues. The CDR3: CASSLVDGNQYEQYF. The CDR3, as DNA: TGTGCCAGCAGCTTAGTAGACGGTAACCAGTACGAGCAGTACTTC.

A few counts support this clonotype. The chain is built from TRBV2 and TRBJ2-2; unclear D gene. Germline CDR1 is SNHLY and CDR2 is FYNNEI. The CDR3 has 15 residues. Trimming removed 4 bases at V and 0 bases at J, with 9 bases between. CDR3 sequence (DNA): TGTGCCAGCAGTGTCGTACGGACGAACACCGGGGAGCTGTTTTTT. Translating gives CASSVVRTNTGELFF.

This clonotype came up a few times. This sequence joins TRBV6-1 and TRBJ2-5; D unresolved. V was clipped by 0 bases and J by 1 base, with 18 bases between them. This CDR3 has 18 amino acids. Looked up from germline, CDR1 is MNHNS and CDR2 is SASEGT. CDR3 sequence reads: CASSEAKSPIDVQETQYF. As DNA, the CDR3 is TGTGCCAGCAGTGAAGCGAAAAGTCCAATTGATGTCCAAGAGACCCAGTACTTC.

V is TRBV3-1 and J is TRBJ2-7, with a possible D match to TRBD2 (6 bases). V lost 1 base and J lost 7, with 14 bases in between. Germline CDR1 LGHDT, CDR2 YNNKEL (reference sequence). This CDR3 has 14 amino acids. The CDR3 nucleotides are TGTGCCAGCAGCCAAGGTAGCGGCTCTACTGAGCAGTACTTC. Protein product: CASSQGSGSTEQYF.

For this clonotype: With a much larger clone just one base away, this may be a read error. CDR3 protein: CASSEGQAEWGNGQFF. The CDR3 nucleotides read TGTGCCAGCAGTGAAGGGCAAGCGGAGTGGGGCAATGGGCAGTTCTTC. J is TRBJ2-1 and V is TRBV6-1, with D perhaps given as TRBD1 or TRBD2 (5 bases each). The CDR3 runs to 16 residues. The germline gives CDR1 MNHNS, CDR2 SASEGT.